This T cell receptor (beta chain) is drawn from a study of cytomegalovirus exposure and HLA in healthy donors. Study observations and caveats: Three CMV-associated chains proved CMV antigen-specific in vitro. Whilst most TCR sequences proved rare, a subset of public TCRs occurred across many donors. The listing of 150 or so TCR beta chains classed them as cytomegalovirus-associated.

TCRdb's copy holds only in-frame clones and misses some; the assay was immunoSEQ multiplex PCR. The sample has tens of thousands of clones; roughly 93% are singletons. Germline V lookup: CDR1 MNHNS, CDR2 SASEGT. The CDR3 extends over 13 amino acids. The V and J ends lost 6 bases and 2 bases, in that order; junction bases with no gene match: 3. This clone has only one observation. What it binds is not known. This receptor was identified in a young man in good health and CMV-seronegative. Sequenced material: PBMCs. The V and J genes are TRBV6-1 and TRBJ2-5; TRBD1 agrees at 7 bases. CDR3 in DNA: TGTGCCAGCAGAACAGGGGTTCAAGAGACCCAGTACTTC. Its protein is CASRTGVQETQYF.